These 9 T cell receptor beta chains came from one sample sequenced in a study of cytomegalovirus exposure and HLA in healthy donors (TCRdb year 2017). The method behind the library was the immunoSEQ multiplex PCR assay. TCRdb took over this immuneACCESS table, retaining in-frame rearrangements with V and J assigned. Such tables are incomplete; in checked studies, under half of the missing clones stem from an unresolved V gene, and the remainder is unexplained. This sample comprises about 88,000 clones, more than 70% of them detected only once. Of the sample, 9% to 13% is held by the ten largest clones. Sequencing used PBMCs. The source of these receptors is a woman under 30 in good health and CMV-seropositive.

V gene TRBV28 combines with J gene TRBJ1-4; possible D gene TRBD1, 6 bases. Trimming cost V 3 bases and J 0 bases, with 8 bases left between them. CDR1 and CDR2 from the germline V gene are MDHEN and SYDVKM. The CDR3 has 15 amino acids. The CDR3 loop reads CASSFRGATNEKLFF. The CDR3 DNA sequence: TGTGCCAGCAGTTTCAGGGGTGCAACTAATGAAAAACTGTTTTTT.

The chain recombines TRBV30 with TRBJ1-2, with D perhaps TRBD1 (6 bases). V was clipped by 0 bases and J by 2 bases, with 10 bases between them. Germline lookup yields CDR1 GTSNPN and CDR2 SVGIG (reference sequence). This CDR3 is 14 amino acids long. CDR3 loop: CAWSVLGANYGYTF. Here the CDR3 DNA reads TGTGCCTGGAGTGTACTGGGGGCGAACTATGGCTACACCTTC.

This clone was observed a handful of times. This sequence joins TRBV19 and TRBJ1-6; the D is unclear. Trimming took 3 bases from V and 9 from J, leaving 6 bases between them. The CDR3 consists of 12 residues. Per germline, CDR1 LNHDA and CDR2 SQIVND (reference sequence). The CDR3 loop reads CASSMEGSPLHF. CDR3 DNA: TGTGCCAGTAGTATGGAGGGTTCACCCCTCCACTTT.

As to this clone: At the DNA level, this CDR3 is encoded by other sequences in the same sample as well. The chain has TRBV5-1 and TRBJ2-5, with TRBD2 matching 9 bases. Trimming at V came to 0 bases and at J to 2 bases, leaving 5 bases not matched to a gene. The CDR3 loop spans 16 amino acids. Germline values: CDR1 SGHRS, CDR2 YFSETQ. CDR3 nucleotides: TGCGCCAGCAGCTTGGTAGTCGCGGGGGGGCAAGAGACCCAGTACTTC. It translates to CASSLVVAGGQETQYF.

J is TRBJ2-2 and V is TRBV9; 7 positions agree with TRBD1. V was pared by 4 bases and J by 2 bases, with 5 bases of the junction left unmatched. Germline V gives CDR1 SGDLS, CDR2 YYNGEE. The CDR3 is made up of 15 amino acids. Here the CDR3 reads CASSPRTGNTGELFF. For the CDR3, the DNA is TGTGCCAGCAGCCCGAGGACAGGAAACACCGGGGAGCTGTTTTTT.

V and J are TRBV5-6 and TRBJ1-1, with a weak D call TRBD1 (5 bases). V lost 0 bases and J 1 base, leaving 10 bases between the germline ends. The CDR3 spans 15 residues. The germline gives CDR1 SGHDT, CDR2 YYEEEE. As DNA, the CDR3 is TGTGCCAGCAGCTTGGAGGGGAGGCCGAACACTGAAGCTTTCTTT. It codes for CASSLEGRPNTEAFF.

This sequence joins TRBV28 and TRBJ1-4; D is unclear. Germline CDR1 MDHEN, CDR2 SYDVKM. This CDR3 is 13 amino acids long. Trimming shortened V by 3 bases and J by 6 bases, and 8 bases separated the two germline ends. CDR3 loop: CASSLHSYEKLFF. In DNA, the CDR3 is TGTGCCAGCAGTTTGCACAGTTATGAAAAACTGTTTTTT.

The chain uses TRBV4-1 and TRBJ1-3, with 10 bases lining up with TRBD1. CDR1 and CDR2 from the germline V gene are MGHRA and YSYEKL. V was pared by 1 base and J by 2 bases, with 2 bases of the junction left unmatched. The CDR3 is made up of 16 amino acids. The CDR3 coding sequence is TGCGCCAGCAGCCAAGTGGGGACAGGGGCTGGAAACACCATATATTTT. This encodes CASSQVGTGAGNTIYF.

The rearrangement uses TRBV11-3 and TRBJ1-1, with TRBD1 identical over 7 bases. This CDR3 spans 15 amino acids. The germline gives CDR1 SGHNT, CDR2 YENEEA. V gave up 1 base and J gave up 5 bases; unmatched junction bases: 7. CDR3 nucleotide sequence: TGTGCCAGCAGCTTAGGAGACAGGGCAGGGACTGAAGCTTTCTTT. Its protein product is CASSLGDRAGTEAFF.